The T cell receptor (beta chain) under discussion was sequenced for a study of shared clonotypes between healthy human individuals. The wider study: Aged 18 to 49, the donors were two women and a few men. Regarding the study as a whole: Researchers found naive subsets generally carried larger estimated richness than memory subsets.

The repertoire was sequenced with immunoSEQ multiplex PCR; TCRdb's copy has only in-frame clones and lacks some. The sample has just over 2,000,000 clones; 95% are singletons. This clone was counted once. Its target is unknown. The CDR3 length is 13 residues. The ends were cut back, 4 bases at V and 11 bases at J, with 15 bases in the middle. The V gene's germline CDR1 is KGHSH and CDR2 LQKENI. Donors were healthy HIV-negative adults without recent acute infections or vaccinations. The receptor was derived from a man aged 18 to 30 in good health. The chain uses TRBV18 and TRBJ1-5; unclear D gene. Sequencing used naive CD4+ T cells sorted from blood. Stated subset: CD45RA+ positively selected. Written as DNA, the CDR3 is TGTGCCAGCTCACACACCGACGGTTGGGCCCAGCATTTT. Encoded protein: CASSHTDGWAQHF.